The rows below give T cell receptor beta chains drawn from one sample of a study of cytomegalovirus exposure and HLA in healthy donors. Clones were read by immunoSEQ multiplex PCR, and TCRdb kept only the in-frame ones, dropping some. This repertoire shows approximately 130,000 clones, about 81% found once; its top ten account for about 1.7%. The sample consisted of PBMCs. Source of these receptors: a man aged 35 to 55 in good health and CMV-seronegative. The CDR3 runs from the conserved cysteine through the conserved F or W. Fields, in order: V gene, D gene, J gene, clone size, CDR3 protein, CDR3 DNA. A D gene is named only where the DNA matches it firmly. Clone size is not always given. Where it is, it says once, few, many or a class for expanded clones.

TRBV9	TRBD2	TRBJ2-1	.	CASSVESGSYYNEQFF	TGTGCCAGCAGCGTAGAGAGCGGGAGTTACTACAATGAGCAGTTCTTC
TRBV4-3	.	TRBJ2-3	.	CASSPLAASTDTQYF	TGCGCCAGCAGCCCCTTGGCGGCTAGCACAGATACGCAGTATTTT
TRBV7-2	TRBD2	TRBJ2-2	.	CASKREANTGELFF	TGTGCCAGTAAGCGGGAGGCGAACACCGGGGAGCTGTTTTTT
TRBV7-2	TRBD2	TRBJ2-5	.	CASSWSGGDPETQYF	TGTGCCAGCAGCTGGAGCGGGGGTGACCCGGAGACCCAGTACTTC
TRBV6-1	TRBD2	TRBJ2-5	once	CASSEASGWEETQYF	TGTGCCAGCAGTGAGGCTAGCGGGTGGGAAGAGACCCAGTACTTC
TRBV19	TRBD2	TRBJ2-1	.	CASRPRTSNEQFF	TGTGCCAGTAGGCCCCGGACTAGTAATGAGCAGTTCTTC
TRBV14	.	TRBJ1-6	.	CASSLSRRGLVPLHF	TGTGCCAGCAGCCTGAGTCGTCGGGGTCTCGTACCCCTCCACTTT
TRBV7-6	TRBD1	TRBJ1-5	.	CASSLETGFNQPQHF	TGTGCCAGCAGCCTAGAGACAGGGTTCAATCAGCCCCAGCATTTT
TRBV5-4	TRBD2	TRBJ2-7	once	CASSLDGGGLSEQYF	TGTGCCAGCAGCTTGGACGGCGGGGGGCTCAGTGAGCAGTACTTC
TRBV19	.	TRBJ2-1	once	CASSMSGESYNEQFF	TGTGCCAGTAGTATGTCGGGAGAGTCCTACAATGAGCAGTTCTTC
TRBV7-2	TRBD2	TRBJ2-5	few	CASSRGALAGSRETQYF	TGTGCCAGCAGCCGGGGGGCCTTAGCGGGGTCTAGGGAGACCCAGTACTTC
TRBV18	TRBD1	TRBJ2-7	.	CASSPKWDRGSYEQYF	TGTGCCAGCTCACCGAAGTGGGACAGGGGTTCCTACGAGCAGTACTTC
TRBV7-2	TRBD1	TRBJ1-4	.	CASSRGGVGEKLFF	TGTGCCAGCAGCAGAGGGGGCGTAGGGGAAAAACTGTTTTTT
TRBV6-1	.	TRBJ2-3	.	CASSDGTDTQYF	TGTGCCAGCAGTGACGGTACAGATACGCAGTATTTT
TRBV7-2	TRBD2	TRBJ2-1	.	CASSLSSGGYNEQFF	TGTGCCAGCAGCTTAAGTAGCGGGGGCTACAATGAGCAGTTCTTC
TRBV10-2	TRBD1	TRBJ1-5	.	CAIRDSDRGWNNQPQHF	TGCGCCATCAGAGACTCGGACAGGGGATGGAACAATCAGCCCCAGCATTTT
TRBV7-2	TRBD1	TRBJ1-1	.	CASSLPSDRAGPNTEAFF	TGTGCCAGCAGCTTACCGAGTGACAGGGCAGGCCCGAACACTGAAGCTTTCTTT
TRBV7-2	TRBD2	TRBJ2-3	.	CASSPGLAGGPDTQYF	TGTGCCAGCAGCCCGGGACTAGCGGGGGGCCCAGATACGCAGTATTTT
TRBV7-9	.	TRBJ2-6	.	CASSSTGNVLTF	TGTGCCAGCAGCTCAACAGGAAACGTCCTGACTTTC
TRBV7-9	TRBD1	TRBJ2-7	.	CASSLAPGGHEQYF	TGTGCCAGCAGCTTAGCCCCAGGGGGCCACGAGCAGTACTTC
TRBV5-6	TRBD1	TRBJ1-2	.	CASSPGQGAKYGYTF	TGTGCCAGCAGCCCCGGACAGGGGGCTAAGTATGGCTACACCTTC
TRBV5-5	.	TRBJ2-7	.	CASSSDSGRTYEQYF	TGTGCCAGCAGCTCCGATAGCGGAAGGACCTACGAGCAGTACTTC
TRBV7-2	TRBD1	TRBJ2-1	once	CASSLRQGNVEQFF	TGTGCCAGCAGCTTGAGACAGGGAAACGTTGAGCAGTTCTTC
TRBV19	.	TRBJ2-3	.	CASSLSGTAQRTQYF	TGTGCCAGTAGCCTTAGCGGTACTGCACAGCGGACGCAGTATTTT
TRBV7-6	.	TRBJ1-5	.	CASSPQGLGQPQHF	TGTGCCAGCAGCCCCCAGGGGTTGGGTCAGCCCCAGCATTTT
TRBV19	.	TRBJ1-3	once	CASSPTGGPSGNTIYF	TGTGCCAGTAGTCCAACGGGGGGCCCCTCTGGAAACACCATATATTTT
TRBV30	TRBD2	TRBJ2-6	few	CALLAGGGLGANVLTF	TGTGCCTTATTAGCGGGGGGCGGGTTGGGGGCCAACGTCCTGACTTTC
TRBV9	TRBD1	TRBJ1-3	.	CASSTGGYSGNTIYF	TGTGCCAGCAGCACAGGGGGTTACTCTGGAAACACCATATATTTT
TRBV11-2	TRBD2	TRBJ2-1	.	CASSPGLVTSNEQFF	TGTGCCAGCAGCCCCGGACTAGTGACGTCCAATGAGCAGTTCTTC
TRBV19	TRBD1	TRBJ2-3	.	CASSIMTGQNTQYF	TGTGCCAGTAGTATAATGACAGGGCAAAATACGCAGTATTTT
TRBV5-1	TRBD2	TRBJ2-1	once	CASSLVERGGKEQFF	TGCGCCAGCAGCTTGGTGGAGCGGGGGGGCAAGGAGCAGTTCTTC
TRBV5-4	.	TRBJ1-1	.	CASSIGLSGTEAFF	TGTGCCAGCAGCATCGGACTTTCCGGCACTGAAGCTTTCTTT
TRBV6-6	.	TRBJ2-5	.	CASTPGQGSRRETQYF	TGTGCCAGCACCCCTGGCCAGGGGTCCAGGAGAGAGACCCAGTACTTC
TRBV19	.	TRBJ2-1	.	CASTSEYHNEQFF	TGTGCCAGTACCTCTGAGTACCACAATGAGCAGTTCTTC
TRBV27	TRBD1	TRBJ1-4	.	CASSLGTGEEKLFF	TGTGCCAGCAGTCTCGGGACAGGGGAGGAAAAACTGTTTTTT
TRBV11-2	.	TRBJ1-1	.	CASSLFGSNTEAFF	TGTGCCAGCAGCTTGTTTGGGAGTAACACTGAAGCTTTCTTT
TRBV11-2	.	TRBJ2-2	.	CASSAPPSGGELFF	TGTGCCAGCAGCGCCCCCCCTTCGGGCGGGGAGCTGTTTTTT
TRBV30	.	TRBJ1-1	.	CACLRLNTEAFF	TGTGCCTGTCTAAGATTGAACACTGAAGCTTTCTTT
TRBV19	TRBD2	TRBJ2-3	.	CASSLGAGGPDTQYF	TGTGCCAGTAGCCTGGGGGCGGGAGGCCCAGATACGCAGTATTTT
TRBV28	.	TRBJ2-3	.	CASSFGGSGRDTQYF	TGTGCCAGCAGTTTCGGGGGTTCAGGGAGGGATACGCAGTATTTT
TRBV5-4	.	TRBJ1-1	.	CASRAAGGTEAFF	TGTGCCAGCAGGGCCGCAGGTGGCACTGAAGCTTTCTTT
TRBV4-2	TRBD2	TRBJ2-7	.	CASSQDRRASGRIYEQYF	TGTGCCAGCAGCCAAGATCGTAGGGCTAGCGGGAGAATTTACGAGCAGTACTTC
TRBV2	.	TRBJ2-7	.	CASSVASASLYEQYF	TGTGCCAGCAGTGTCGCTAGCGCCTCCCTCTACGAGCAGTACTTC
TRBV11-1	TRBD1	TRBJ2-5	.	CASSVDRGSETQYF	TGTGCCAGCAGCGTCGACAGGGGGAGCGAGACCCAGTACTTC
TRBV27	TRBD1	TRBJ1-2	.	CASSLWSGQGLYGYTF	TGTGCCAGCAGTTTATGGTCGGGACAGGGGCTCTATGGCTACACCTTC
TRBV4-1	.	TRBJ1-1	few	CASSPQRGRVDTEAFF	TGCGCCAGCAGCCCACAGAGGGGGAGGGTGGACACTGAAGCTTTCTTT
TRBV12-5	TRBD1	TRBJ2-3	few	CASGTGVSTDTQYF	TGTGCTAGTGGTACAGGGGTAAGCACAGATACGCAGTATTTT
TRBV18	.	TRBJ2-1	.	CASSPPGQRSYNEQFF	TGTGCCAGCTCACCACCTGGACAACGCTCCTACAATGAGCAGTTCTTC
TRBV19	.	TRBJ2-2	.	CATKETGELFF	TGTGCCACCAAGGAGACCGGGGAGCTGTTTTTT
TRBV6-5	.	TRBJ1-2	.	CASSYSVDAWSGGYTF	TGTGCCAGCAGTTACTCTGTGGACGCATGGAGCGGCGGCTACACCTTC
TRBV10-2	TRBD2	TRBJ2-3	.	CASSEIRLAGGADTQYF	TGCGCCAGCAGTGAGATCCGACTAGCGGGGGGAGCAGATACGCAGTATTTT
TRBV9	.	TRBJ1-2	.	CASSPEAGMPDGYTF	TGTGCCAGCAGCCCAGAGGCAGGGATGCCGGATGGCTACACCTTC
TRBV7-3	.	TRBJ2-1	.	CASSFPGLGFNEQFF	TGTGCCAGCAGCTTTCCCGGACTCGGCTTCAATGAGCAGTTCTTC